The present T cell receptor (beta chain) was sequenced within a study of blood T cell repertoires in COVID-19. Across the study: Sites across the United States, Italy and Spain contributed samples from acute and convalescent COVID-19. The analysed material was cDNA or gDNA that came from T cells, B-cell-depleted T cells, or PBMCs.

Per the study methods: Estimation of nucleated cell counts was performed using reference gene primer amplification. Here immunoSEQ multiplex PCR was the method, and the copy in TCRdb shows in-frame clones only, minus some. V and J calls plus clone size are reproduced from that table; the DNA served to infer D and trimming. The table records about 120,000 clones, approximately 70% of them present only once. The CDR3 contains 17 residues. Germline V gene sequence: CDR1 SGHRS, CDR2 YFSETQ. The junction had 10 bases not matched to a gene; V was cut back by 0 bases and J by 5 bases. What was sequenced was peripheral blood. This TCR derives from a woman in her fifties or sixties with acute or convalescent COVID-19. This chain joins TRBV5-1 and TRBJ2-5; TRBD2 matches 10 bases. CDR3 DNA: TGCGCCAGCAGCTTGGGAGCGGGGGGGCAAGCGTGGGAGACCCAGTACTTC. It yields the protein CASSLGAGGQAWETQYF.